A single sample is the source of the 24 T cell receptor beta chains below, sequenced in a study of blood T cell repertoires in COVID-19. TCRdb's table, derived via immunoSEQ multiplex PCR, lists solely in-frame clones and lacks some. The top ten hold about 7% of the sample, which has about 190,000 clones, around nine tenths seen once. The specimen was peripheral blood. These receptors were taken from a man aged 35 to 55 with acute or convalescent COVID-19.

This clone was seen just once. V is TRBV6-4 and J is TRBJ2-5, with 9 bases fitting TRBD2. The CDR3 has 15 residues. V was clipped by 6 bases and J by 5 bases; unmatched bases: 10. CDR1 is MRHNA, CDR2 SNTAGT, per germline. In nucleotides, the CDR3 is TGTGCCAGCAGCGAGCGGGGGGACGGAGGGGAGACCCAGTACTTC. It yields the protein CASSERGDGGETQYF.

V usage is TRBV14 and J usage is TRBJ2-1; possibly TRBD1 or TRBD2 for D (5 bases each). V lost 5 bases and J 14 bases, leaving 13 bases between the germline ends. CDR3 length: 11 residues. Looked up from germline, CDR1 is SGHDN and CDR2 is FVKESK. The CDR3 sequence is CASSEADKKFF. In DNA form, the CDR3 reads TGTGCCAGCAGCGAAGCGGACAAAAAGTTCTTC.

The chain combines TRBV5-1 with TRBJ1-1; 7 positions agree with TRBD1. From germline, CDR1 is SGHRS and CDR2 YFSETQ. Trimming took 2 bases from V and 1 from J; bases not matched to a gene: 5. The CDR3 spans 15 residues. In DNA form, the CDR3 reads TGCGCCAGCAGCTTAAACGGACAGGAGAACACTGAAGCTTTCTTT. Protein product: CASSLNGQENTEAFF.

V gene TRBV2 combines with J gene TRBJ2-7; the D gene is possibly TRBD2 (6 bases). This CDR3 has 15 residues. Germline V CDR1 and CDR2: SNHLY, FYNNEI. Trimming cost V 7 bases and J 5 bases, with 21 bases left between them. CDR3 amino acids: CASKAGLVGSHEQYF. Here the CDR3 DNA reads TGTGCCAGCAAGGCGGGGTTGGTGGGTTCCCACGAGCAGTACTTC.

The CDR3, as DNA: TGTGCCAGGTCGATCACCGGGACATCTAACTATGGCTACACCTTC. It is translated as CARSITGTSNYGYTF. This chain joins TRBV9 and TRBJ1-2, with D tentatively TRBD1 (6 bases). V lost 8 bases and J lost 0, with 17 bases in between. The germline gives CDR1 SGDLS, CDR2 YYNGEE. This CDR3 is 15 amino acids long.

The chain employs TRBV5-1 and TRBJ2-7; 7 nucleotides match TRBD1. The germline V gene has CDR1 SGHRS and CDR2 YFSETQ. J lost 1 base, V lost 7 bases, and 2 bases had no gene match. The CDR3 is made up of 12 amino acids. The CDR3 sequence is CASGTESYEQYF. In nucleotides, the CDR3 is TGCGCCAGCGGGACAGAATCCTACGAGCAGTACTTC.

This CDR3 is CASSYDDRETEAFF. The CDR3 DNA sequence: TGTGCCAGCAGTTATGATGACAGGGAAACTGAAGCTTTCTTT. V gene TRBV6-2 or TRBV6-3 combines with J gene TRBJ1-1, with 7 bases fitting TRBD1. The CDR3 consists of 14 residues. Unmatched junction bases numbered 6, after V lost 3 bases and J lost 5 bases. Germline V gives CDR1 MNHEY, CDR2 SVGEGT.

This chain links TRBV5-1 with TRBJ2-3, with TRBD2 as a possible D gene (6 bases). There are 14 residues in the CDR3. Between the trimmed V and J ends, which lost 3 bases and 0 bases, there was a span of 8 bases. CDR1 is SGHRS, CDR2 YFSETQ, per germline. The CDR3 spells CASSWGTSTDTQYF. CDR3 DNA: TGCGCCAGCAGCTGGGGGACTAGCACAGATACGCAGTATTTT.

This chain connects TRBV18 to TRBJ2-3; tentative D call: TRBD2 (5 bases). CDR1 is KGHSH, CDR2 LQKENI, per germline. The CDR3 has 11 amino acids. Trimming cost V 6 bases and J 4 bases, with 5 bases left between them. This CDR3 is CASSGADTQYF. The CDR3, as DNA: TGTGCCAGCTCCGGGGCAGATACGCAGTATTTT.

J is TRBJ2-7 and V is TRBV6-1; unclear D gene. The CDR3 spans 13 residues. Per the germline V gene, CDR1 is MNHNS and CDR2 is SASEGT. Between the trimmed V and J ends, which lost 3 bases and 0 bases, there was a span of 6 bases. The CDR3 here is CASSDGSSYEQYF. In DNA form, the CDR3 reads TGTGCCAGCAGTGACGGTAGCTCCTACGAGCAGTACTTC.

V is TRBV5-4 and J is TRBJ2-5; D possibly corresponds to TRBD1 (5 bases). CDR1 SGHNT and CDR2 YYREEE come from the germline V gene (reference sequence). This CDR3 comprises 16 residues. Trimming removed 0 bases from V and 1 base from J, with 13 bases in between. CDR3 sequence reads: CASSLATHQGQETQYF. The DNA for the CDR3 is TGTGCCAGCAGCTTGGCCACCCACCAGGGCCAAGAGACCCAGTACTTC.

Note on this clone: The junction shows a germline mismatch at one end, possibly a read error. This chain joins TRBV6-5 and TRBJ1-5; TRBD1 might be the D (5 bases). Germline CDR1 reads MNHEY; CDR2 reads SVGAGI. This CDR3 has 14 amino acids. CDR3 nucleotides: TGTGCCAGCAGTTACTCAGCAGGACATCAGCTCCAGCATTTT. Protein product: CASSYSAGHQLQHF.

V is TRBV13 and J is TRBJ1-3, with 7 bases lining up with TRBD1. Per germline, CDR1 PRHDT and CDR2 FYEKMQ (reference sequence). The CDR3 spans 15 residues. V lost 4 bases and J lost 0; bases outside the gene matches: 3. The DNA for the CDR3 is TGTGCCAGCAGCTCCGGACAGGCCTCTGGAAACACCATATATTTT. It specifies CASSSGQASGNTIYF.

The chain recombines TRBV7-9 with TRBJ1-1; tentative D call: TRBD1 (6 bases). CDR1 and CDR2 (germline): SEHNR, FQNEAQ (reference sequence). The CDR3 has 16 amino acids. V was clipped by 6 bases and J by 4 bases, with 21 bases between them. The CDR3 sequence is CASRFPRGEGGTEAFF. CDR3 bases: TGTGCCAGCAGGTTCCCTCGTGGGGAGGGGGGCACTGAAGCTTTCTTT.

The chain joins TRBV13 to TRBJ1-4, with D possibly TRBD1 on 5 matching bases. CDR1 is PRHDT and CDR2 is FYEKMQ in the germline V gene (reference sequence). This CDR3 comprises 16 residues. The ends were cut back, 4 bases at V and 0 bases at J, with 12 bases in the middle. CDR3 sequence (DNA): TGTGCCAGCAGCTATTCGGGGGATGCAACTAATGAAAAACTGTTTTTT. Protein sequence: CASSYSGDATNEKLFF. Full variable domain (rest looked up from reference TRBV13 and TRBJ1-4): AAGVIQSPRHLIKEKRETATLKCYPIPRHDTVYWYQQGPGQDPQFLISFYEKMQSDKGSIPDRFSAQQFSDYHSELNMSSLELGDSALYFCASSYSGDATNEKLFFGSGTQLSVL.

In nucleotides, the CDR3 is TGTGCCAGCAGGTCTACAGGACCCAATCAGCCCCAGCATTTT. Translated, it gives CASRSTGPNQPQHF. The rearrangement joins TRBV6-5 to TRBJ1-5; perhaps TRBD1 as D (5 bases). V was cut by 6 bases and J by 3 bases, with 12 bases left in between. CDR3 length: 14 amino acids. Germline V gene data show CDR1 as MNHEY and CDR2 as SVGAGI.

This clone was picked up a small number of times. The chain employs TRBV10-2 and TRBJ2-2, with a weak D call TRBD1 (6 bases). The V gene lost 8 bases and the J gene lost 8 bases, with 21 bases spanning the gap. Germline loops: CDR1 WSHSY, CDR2 SAAADI. The CDR3 totals 15 residues. The CDR3 nucleotides are TGCGCCAGCCGCCATAGAAAACAGGGATCAGGGGAGCTGTTTTTT. Protein product: CASRHRKQGSGELFF.

The J gene is TRBJ2-7, the V gene TRBV5-1; TRBD1 matches at 10 bases. With V trimmed by 1 base and J by 5 bases, 6 bases remained unmatched. CDR1 is SGHRS and CDR2 is YFSETQ in the germline V gene. The CDR3 contains 15 residues. The CDR3 DNA is TGCGCCAGCAGCTTGTCCGGGACAGGGGCTAACGAGCAGTACTTC. Translation gives CASSLSGTGANEQYF. Complete variable domain (other parts from reference TRBV5-1 and TRBJ2-7): KAGVTQTPRYLIKTRGQQVTLSCSPISGHRSVSWYQQTPGQGLQFLFEYFSETQRNKGNFPGRFSGRQFSNSRSEMNVSTLELGDSALYLCASSLSGTGANEQYFGPGTRLTVT.

This CDR3 reads CASSFQGYQPQHF. For the CDR3, the DNA is TGTGCCAGCAGTTTTCAGGGATACCAGCCCCAGCATTTT. The rearrangement uses TRBV12-3 or TRBV12-4 and TRBJ1-5; a possible D gene is TRBD1 (5 bases). This CDR3 has 13 amino acids. Trimming pared 3 bases from V and 7 bases from J, leaving 10 bases between.

CDR3 in amino acids: CASSPRMTGEETQYF. CDR3 DNA: TGTGCCAGCAGCCCCCGAATGACGGGGGAAGAGACCCAGTACTTC. This chain connects TRBV7-6 to TRBJ2-5, with D possibly TRBD2 on 6 matching bases. This CDR3 region has 15 residues. V was clipped by 5 bases and J by 3 bases, with 16 bases between them. CDR1 is SGHVS and CDR2 is FNYEAQ in the germline V gene.

The chain joins TRBV24-1 to TRBJ2-2; 10 bases line up with TRBD1. This CDR3 has 15 amino acids. V was pared by 4 bases and J by 3 bases, with 1 base of the junction left unmatched. The V gene's germline CDR1 is KGHDR and CDR2 SFDVKD. The CDR3 nucleotides read TGTGCCACCAGTGAAGGGACAGGGGACACCGGGGAGCTGTTTTTT. Its translation is CATSEGTGDTGELFF.

The V and J genes are TRBV5-1 and TRBJ2-7; TRBD1 agrees at 8 bases. The V and J ends lost 0 bases and 6 bases, in that order; junction bases with no gene match: 5. The germline V gene encodes CDR1 SGHRS and CDR2 YFSETQ. The CDR3 totals 14 residues. The CDR3 loop reads CASSLDRGNGEQYF. The DNA for the CDR3 is TGCGCCAGCAGCTTGGACAGGGGGAACGGCGAGCAGTACTTC.

CDR3: CASSLIGRGPEKLFF. The CDR3 region has the DNA TGTGCCAGCAGCTTGATCGGCAGGGGGCCTGAAAAACTGTTTTTT. The rearrangement links TRBV7-2 to TRBJ1-4; 8 nucleotides match TRBD1. This CDR3 is built from 15 residues. Germline CDR1 SGHTA, CDR2 FQGNSA. Unmatched junction bases numbered 7, after V lost 3 bases and J lost 7 bases.

The rearrangement joins TRBV15 to TRBJ1-2; 7 bases fit TRBD1. Losses at the gene ends were 5 bases for V and 5 bases for J; bases not matched to a gene: 8. The CDR3 is made up of 14 amino acids. Germline lookup yields CDR1 LNHNV and CDR2 YYDKDF (reference sequence). CDR3 nucleotides: TGTGCCACCAGCGAGGGGGCGGCATATTATGGCTACACCTTC. As protein: CATSEGAAYYGYTF.